A single T cell receptor beta chain is shown here with its context. Deletions cut 0 bases from V and 0 bases from J, with 9 bases between. Per germline, CDR1 LGHNA and CDR2 YNFKEQ. The CDR3 extends over 16 amino acids. Clones were read by immunoSEQ multiplex PCR, and TCRdb kept only the in-frame ones, dropping some. Among around 25,000 clones listed, approximately 70% were seen once. The data were obtained in a study of tumor-infiltrating lymphocytes in localized non-small cell lung cancer. Sequencing input: lung tumor tissue. The TCR originated in a human donor with non-small cell lung cancer. J is TRBJ1-3 and V is TRBV4-2, with D possibly TRBD1 on 5 matching bases. The CDR3 is CASSQERTISGNTIYF. The CDR3, as DNA: TGTGCCAGCAGCCAAGAAAGGACAATCTCTGGAAACACCATATATTTT.